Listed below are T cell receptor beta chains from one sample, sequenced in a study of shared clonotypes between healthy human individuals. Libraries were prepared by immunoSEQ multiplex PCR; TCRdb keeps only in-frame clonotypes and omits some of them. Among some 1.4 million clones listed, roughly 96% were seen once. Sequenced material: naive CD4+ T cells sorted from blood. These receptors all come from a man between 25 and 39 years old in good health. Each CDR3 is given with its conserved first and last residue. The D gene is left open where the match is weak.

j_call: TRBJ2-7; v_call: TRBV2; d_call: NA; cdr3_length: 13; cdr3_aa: CASSLVGRGEQYF; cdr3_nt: TGTGCCAGCAGTCTGGTCGGGAGAGGCGAGCAGTACTTC
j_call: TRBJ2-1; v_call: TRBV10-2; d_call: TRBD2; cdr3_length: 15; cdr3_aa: CASREGLAGVGEQFF; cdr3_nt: TGCGCCAGCAGAGAGGGACTAGCGGGAGTAGGTGAGCAGTTCTTC
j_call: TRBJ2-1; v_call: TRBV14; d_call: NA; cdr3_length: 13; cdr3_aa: CASSLPEFRGQFF; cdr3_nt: TGTGCCAGCAGCCTCCCCGAATTTAGGGGGCAGTTCTTC
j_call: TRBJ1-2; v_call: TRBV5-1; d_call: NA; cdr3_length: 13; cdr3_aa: CASSYVSNYGYTF; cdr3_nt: TGCGCCAGCAGTTATGTATCCAACTATGGCTACACCTTC
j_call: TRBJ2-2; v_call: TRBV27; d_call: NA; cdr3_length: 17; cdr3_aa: CASSYRSLRVDAGELFF; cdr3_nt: TGTGCCAGCAGTTATCGCTCGCTCCGTGTCGACGCCGGGGAGCTGTTTTTT
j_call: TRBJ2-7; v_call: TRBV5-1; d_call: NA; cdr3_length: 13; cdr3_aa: CASSLLSRYEQYF; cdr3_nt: TGCGCCAGCAGCTTGCTCTCACGCTACGAGCAGTACTTC
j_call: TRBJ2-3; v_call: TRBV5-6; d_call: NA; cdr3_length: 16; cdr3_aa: CASSFRTIPSTDTQYF; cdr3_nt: TGTGCCAGCAGTTTCCGGACTATCCCTAGCACAGATACGCAGTATTTT
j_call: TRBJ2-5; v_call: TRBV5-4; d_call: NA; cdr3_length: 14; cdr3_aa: CASSSGGAQETQYF; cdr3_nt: TGTGCCAGCAGCTCAGGGGGGGCCCAAGAGACCCAGTACTTC
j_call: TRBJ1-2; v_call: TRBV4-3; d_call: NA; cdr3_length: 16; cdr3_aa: CASSQVGGAGIYGYTF; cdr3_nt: TGCGCCAGCAGCCAAGTCGGGGGGGCCGGAATCTATGGCTACACCTTC
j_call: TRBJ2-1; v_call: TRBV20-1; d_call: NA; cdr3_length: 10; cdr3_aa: CSAIWGEQFF; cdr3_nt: TGCAGTGCTATATGGGGTGAGCAGTTCTTC
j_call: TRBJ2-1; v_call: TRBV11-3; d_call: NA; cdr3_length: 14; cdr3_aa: CASSIQGSYNEQFF; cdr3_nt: TGTGCCAGCAGCATACAGGGCTCCTACAATGAGCAGTTCTTC
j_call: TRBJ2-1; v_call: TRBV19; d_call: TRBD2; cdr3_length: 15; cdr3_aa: CASTLSGRPYNEQFF; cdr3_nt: TGTGCCAGCACCCTGAGCGGGAGGCCCTACAATGAGCAGTTCTTC
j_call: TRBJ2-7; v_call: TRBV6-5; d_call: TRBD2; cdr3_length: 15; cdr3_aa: CASSHTGLVSHEQYF; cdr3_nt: TGTGCCAGCAGCCATACGGGACTAGTTTCGCACGAGCAGTACTTC
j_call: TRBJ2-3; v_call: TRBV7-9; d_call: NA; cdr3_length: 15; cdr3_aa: CASSDPGGPTDTQYF; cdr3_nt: TGTGCCAGCAGCGACCCCGGGGGGCCCACAGATACGCAGTATTTT
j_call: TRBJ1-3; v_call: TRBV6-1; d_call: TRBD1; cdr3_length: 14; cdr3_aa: CASSSPGQGNTIYF; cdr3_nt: TGTGCCAGCAGTTCACCGGGACAGGGAAACACCATATATTTT
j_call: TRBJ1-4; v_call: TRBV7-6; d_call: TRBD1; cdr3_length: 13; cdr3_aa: CASRRQGFEKLFF; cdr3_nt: TGTGCCAGCAGACGACAGGGTTTCGAAAAACTGTTTTTT
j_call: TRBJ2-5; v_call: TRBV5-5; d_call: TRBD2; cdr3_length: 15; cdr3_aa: CASSLERGGGETQYF; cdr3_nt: TGTGCCAGCAGCTTGGAGCGGGGCGGGGGAGAGACCCAGTACTTC
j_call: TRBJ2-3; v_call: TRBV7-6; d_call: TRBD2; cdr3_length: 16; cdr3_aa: CASSLQTSGSRDTQYF; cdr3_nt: TGTGCCAGCAGCTTACAGACTAGCGGGAGTCGGGATACGCAGTATTTT
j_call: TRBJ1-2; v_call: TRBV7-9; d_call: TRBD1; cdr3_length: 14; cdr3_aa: CASSSGTGDYGYTF; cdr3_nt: TGTGCCAGCAGCTCCGGGACAGGAGACTATGGCTACACCTTC
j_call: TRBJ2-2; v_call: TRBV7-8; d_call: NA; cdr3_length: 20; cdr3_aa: CASSLSRPWDSARGTGELFF; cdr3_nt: TGTGCCAGCAGCTTATCCCGCCCATGGGATAGCGCCAGAGGGACCGGGGAGCTGTTTTTT
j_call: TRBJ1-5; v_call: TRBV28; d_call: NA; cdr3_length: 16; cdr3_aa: CASSLRAGGGNQPQHF; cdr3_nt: TGTGCCAGCAGTTTAAGGGCGGGCGGGGGGAATCAGCCCCAGCATTTT
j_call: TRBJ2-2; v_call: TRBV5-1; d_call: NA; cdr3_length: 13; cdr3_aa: CASSLIATGELFF; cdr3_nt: TGCGCCAGTTCCTTGATTGCCACCGGGGAGCTGTTTTTT
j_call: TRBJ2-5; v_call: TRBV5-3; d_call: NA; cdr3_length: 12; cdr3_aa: CARSDYAETQYF; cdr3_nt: TGTGCTCGTTCGGACTATGCAGAGACCCAGTACTTC
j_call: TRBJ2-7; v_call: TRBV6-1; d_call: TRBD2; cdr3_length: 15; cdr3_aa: CASSEGPGGGLEQYF; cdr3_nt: TGTGCCAGCAGTGAAGGTCCGGGGGGAGGGCTCGAGCAGTACTTC
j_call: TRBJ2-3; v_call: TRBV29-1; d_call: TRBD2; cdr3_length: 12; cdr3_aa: CSVTSGIGTQYF; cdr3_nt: TGCAGCGTGACTAGCGGGATAGGTACGCAGTATTTT
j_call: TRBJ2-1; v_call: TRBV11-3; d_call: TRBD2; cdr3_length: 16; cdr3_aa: CASSVQAGGSYNEQFF; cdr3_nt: TGTGCCAGCAGCGTGCAAGCGGGAGGGTCCTACAATGAGCAGTTCTTC
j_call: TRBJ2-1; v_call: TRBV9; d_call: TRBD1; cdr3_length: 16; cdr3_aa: CASSVRRGTGGDEQFF; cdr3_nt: TGTGCCAGCAGCGTACGCCGCGGGACAGGGGGCGATGAGCAGTTCTTC
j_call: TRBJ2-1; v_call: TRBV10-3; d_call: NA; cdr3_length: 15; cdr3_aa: CAISVLGPEDNEQFF; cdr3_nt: TGTGCCATCAGTGTACTAGGACCCGAAGACAATGAGCAGTTCTTC
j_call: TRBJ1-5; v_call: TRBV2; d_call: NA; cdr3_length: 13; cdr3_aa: CASSRPGVQPQHF; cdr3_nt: TGTGCCAGCAGCCGCCCGGGGGTTCAGCCCCAGCATTTT
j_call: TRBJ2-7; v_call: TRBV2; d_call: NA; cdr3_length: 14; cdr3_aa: CASSEYGIREEQYF; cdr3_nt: TGTGCCAGCAGTGAGTACGGGATTCGGGAAGAGCAGTACTTC
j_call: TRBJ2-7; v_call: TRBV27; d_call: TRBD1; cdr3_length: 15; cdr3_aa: CASSPLTGPSYEQYF; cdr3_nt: TGTGCCAGCAGTCCATTGACAGGGCCCTCCTACGAGCAGTACTTC
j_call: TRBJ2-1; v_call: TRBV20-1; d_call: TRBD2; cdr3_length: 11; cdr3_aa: CSASRAGEQFF; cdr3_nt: TGCAGTGCCAGCAGGGCGGGAGAACAGTTCTTC
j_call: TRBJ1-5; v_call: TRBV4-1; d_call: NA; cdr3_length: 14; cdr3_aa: CASSPTGTRQPQHF; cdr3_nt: TGCGCCAGCAGCCCCACAGGGACCAGGCAGCCCCAGCATTTT
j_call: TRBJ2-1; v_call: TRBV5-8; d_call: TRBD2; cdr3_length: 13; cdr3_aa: CASRGLAGTGQFF; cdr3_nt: TGTGCCAGCAGGGGACTAGCGGGAACCGGGCAGTTCTTC